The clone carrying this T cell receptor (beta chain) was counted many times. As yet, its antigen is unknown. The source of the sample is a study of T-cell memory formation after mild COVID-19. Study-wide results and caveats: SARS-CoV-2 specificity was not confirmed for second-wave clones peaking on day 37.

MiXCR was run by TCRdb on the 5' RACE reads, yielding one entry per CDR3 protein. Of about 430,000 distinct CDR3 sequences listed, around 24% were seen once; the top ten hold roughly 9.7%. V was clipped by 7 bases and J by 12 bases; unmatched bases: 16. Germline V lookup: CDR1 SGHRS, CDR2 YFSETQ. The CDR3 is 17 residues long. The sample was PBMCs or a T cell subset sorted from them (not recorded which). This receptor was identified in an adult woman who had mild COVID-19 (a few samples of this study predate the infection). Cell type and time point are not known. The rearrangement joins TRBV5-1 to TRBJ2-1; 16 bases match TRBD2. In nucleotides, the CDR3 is TGCGCCAGCCACCGAGACGCCGGGACTAGCGGGAGGGGAAGGCAGTTCTTC. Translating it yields CASHRDAGTSGRGRQFF.